The subject of this entry is one T cell receptor (beta chain). Profiled with immunoSEQ multiplex PCR; TCRdb holds only in-frame clones, not every one. The data show tens of thousands of clones, approximately 95% seen once. Trimming took off 8 bases at V and 8 bases at J, with 18 bases between the two ends. This CDR3 has 14 residues. Looked up from germline, CDR1 is MNHNY and CDR2 is SVGAGI (reference sequence). The sample originates from a study of control samples from healthy donors and cancer patients. Material: blood. The rearrangement links TRBV6-6 to TRBJ1-4; D unclear. The origin of this receptor is a woman in her thirties in good health. The CDR3 loop reads CASVSPGGSEKLFF. The CDR3 bases are TGTGCCAGCGTTAGCCCAGGCGGGAGCGAAAAACTGTTTTTT.